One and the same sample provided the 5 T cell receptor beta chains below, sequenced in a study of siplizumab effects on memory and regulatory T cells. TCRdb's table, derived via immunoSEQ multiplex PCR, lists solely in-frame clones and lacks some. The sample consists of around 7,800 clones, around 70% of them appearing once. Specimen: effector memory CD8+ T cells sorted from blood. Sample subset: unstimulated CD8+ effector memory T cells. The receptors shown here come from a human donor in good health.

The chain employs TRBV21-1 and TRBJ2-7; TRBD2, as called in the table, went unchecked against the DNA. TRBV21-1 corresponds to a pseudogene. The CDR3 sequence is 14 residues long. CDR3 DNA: TGTGCCAGTAATCGTGAGCGGGGGACCTACGAGCAGTACTTC. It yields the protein CASNRERGTYEQYF.

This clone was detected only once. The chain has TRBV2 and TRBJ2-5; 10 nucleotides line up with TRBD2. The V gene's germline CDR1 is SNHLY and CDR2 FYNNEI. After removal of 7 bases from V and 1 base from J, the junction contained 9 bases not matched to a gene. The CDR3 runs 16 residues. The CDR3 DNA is TGTGCCAGCATGGCGGGACTAGCGACCCGCCAAGAGACCCAGTACTTC. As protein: CASMAGLATRQETQYF.

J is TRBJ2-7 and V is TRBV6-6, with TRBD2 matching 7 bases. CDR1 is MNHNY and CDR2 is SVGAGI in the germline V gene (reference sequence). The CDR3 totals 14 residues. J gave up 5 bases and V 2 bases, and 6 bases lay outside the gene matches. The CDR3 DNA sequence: TGTGCCAGCAGTTACGGGGCGGGAGCCGACGAGCAGTACTTC. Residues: CASSYGAGADEQYF.

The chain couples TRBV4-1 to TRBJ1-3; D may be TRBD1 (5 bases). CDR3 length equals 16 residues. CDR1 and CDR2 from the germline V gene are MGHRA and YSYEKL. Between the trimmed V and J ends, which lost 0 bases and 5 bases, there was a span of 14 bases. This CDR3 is CASSQEGEGRRNTIYF. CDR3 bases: TGCGCCAGCAGCCAAGAGGGGGAGGGGCGTAGAAACACCATATATTTT.

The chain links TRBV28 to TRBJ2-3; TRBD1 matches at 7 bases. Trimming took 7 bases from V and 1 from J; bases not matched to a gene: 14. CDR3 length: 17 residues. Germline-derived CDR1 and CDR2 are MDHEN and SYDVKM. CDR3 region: CASTPEGQDEGTDTQYF. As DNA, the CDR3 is TGTGCCAGCACTCCGGAAGGACAGGACGAAGGCACAGATACGCAGTATTTT.